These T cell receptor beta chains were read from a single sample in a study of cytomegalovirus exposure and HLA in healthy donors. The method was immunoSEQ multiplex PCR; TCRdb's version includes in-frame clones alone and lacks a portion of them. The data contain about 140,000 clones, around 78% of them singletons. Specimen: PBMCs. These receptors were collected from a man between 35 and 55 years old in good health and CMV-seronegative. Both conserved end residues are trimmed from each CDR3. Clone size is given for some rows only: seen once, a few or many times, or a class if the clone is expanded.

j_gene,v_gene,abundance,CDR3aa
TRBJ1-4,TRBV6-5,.,ASSYDSANEKLF
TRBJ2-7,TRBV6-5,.,ASRGARVPTYEQY
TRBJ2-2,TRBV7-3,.,ASSSGTGPGTGELF
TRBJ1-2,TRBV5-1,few,ASSSPGTGGGYT
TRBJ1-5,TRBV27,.,ASKTRAGEDQPQH
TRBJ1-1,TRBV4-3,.,ASSQDDTTEAF
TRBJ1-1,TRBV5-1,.,ASSLDSLNTEAF
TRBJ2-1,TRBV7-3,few,ASSPSTSVYNEQF
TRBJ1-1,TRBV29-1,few,SGRTGGNTEAF
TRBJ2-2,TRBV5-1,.,ASSRDSQSSGELF
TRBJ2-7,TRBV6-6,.,ASSFRDRAYEQY
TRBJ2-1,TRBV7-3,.,ASSLSGGAYNEQF
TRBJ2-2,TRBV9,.,ASSVGTSGRRGAGELF
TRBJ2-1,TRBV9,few,ASGGGSSYNEQF
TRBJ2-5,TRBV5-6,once,ASSSPGQGREETQY
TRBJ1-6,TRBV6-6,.,ASSRRDRVSPLH
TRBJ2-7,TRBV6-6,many,ASSPQGSYSYEQY
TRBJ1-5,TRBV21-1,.,ASSMGREGYSNQPQH
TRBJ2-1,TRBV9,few,ASSFSGSSYNEQF
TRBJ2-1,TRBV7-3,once,ASSYRDNEQF
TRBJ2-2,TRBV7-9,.,ASSLAQGAMALTGELF
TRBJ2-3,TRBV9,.,ASSVAGKRTDTQY
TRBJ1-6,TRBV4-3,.,ASSQQQGDYNSPLH
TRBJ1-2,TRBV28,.,ASSRTPGDLDYGYT
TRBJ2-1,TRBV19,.,ASRSAGAVNEQF
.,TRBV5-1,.,ASSLWPAGENEQY
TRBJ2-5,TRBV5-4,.,ASSNAGTKETQY